A single sample gave rise to the 7 T cell receptor beta chains below, sequenced in a study of neurological immune-mediated disorders. TCRdb re-called the 5' RACE reads through MiXCR, storing one row per CDR3 protein. In the table there are tens of thousands of distinct CDR3 sequences, roughly 3.5% of which are singletons. Specimen: PBMCs. The source of these receptors is a woman aged 50 to 65 with multiple sclerosis.

Ten or more counts support this clonotype. The chain has TRBV20-1 and TRBJ1-2; D perhaps matches TRBD1 (6 bases). Trimming removed 7 bases at V and 2 bases at J, with 26 bases between. The CDR3 spans 17 residues. CDR1 and CDR2 from the germline V gene are DFQATT and SNEGSKA (reference sequence). This chain's CDR3 is CSVTRGGWVPSNYGYTF. In nucleotides, the CDR3 is TGCAGTGTCACGAGGGGGGGGTGGGTCCCTTCGAACTATGGCTACACCTTC.

This clonotype was seen ten or more times. The chain employs TRBV7-2 and TRBJ1-3; TRBD1 agrees at 12 bases. Trimming removed 3 bases from V and 3 bases from J; junction bases left unmatched: 3. Per germline, CDR1 SGHTA and CDR2 FQGNSA. CDR3 size: 16 residues. CDR3 bases: TGTGCCAGCAGCTTGGGACAGGGGGCCAGTGGAAACACCATATATTTT. It translates to CASSLGQGASGNTIYF.

Many counts were recorded for this clonotype. The chain combines TRBV5-1 with TRBJ2-7; 7 nucleotides align to TRBD1. Germline V gives CDR1 SGHRS, CDR2 YFSETQ. This CDR3 contains 14 residues. V was pared by 0 bases and J by 3 bases, with 3 bases of the junction left unmatched. The CDR3 here is CASSLGQGVYEQYF. CDR3 bases: TGCGCCAGCAGCTTGGGACAGGGTGTCTACGAGCAGTACTTC.

This clonotype was observed many times. This chain joins TRBV5-1 and TRBJ2-7, with a weak D call TRBD1 (5 bases). The length of the CDR3 is 13 residues. Per germline, CDR1 SGHRS and CDR2 YFSETQ. Trimming took 3 bases from V and 3 from J, leaving 10 bases between them. CDR3 DNA: TGCGCCAGCAGCTACGGACAAAACTACGAGCAGTACTTC. Its protein is CASSYGQNYEQYF.

This clonotype was counted at least ten times. The chain joins TRBV5-6 to TRBJ1-2, with 8 bases identical to TRBD1. Germline values: CDR1 SGHDT, CDR2 YYEEEE. The CDR3 extends over 13 amino acids. With V trimmed by 4 bases and J by 8 bases, 7 bases remained unmatched. The CDR3 nucleotides read TGTGCCAGCAGCCGGGACAGGACCTACGGCTACACCTTC. Protein sequence: CASSRDRTYGYTF.

There are many counts of this clonotype. The CDR3 sequence: CASSYGLVGNEQFF. DNA of the CDR3: TGTGCCAGCAGCTACGGACTAGTAGGCAATGAGCAGTTCTTC. V usage is TRBV7-6 and J usage is TRBJ2-1; 7 bases match TRBD2. V was clipped by 4 bases and J by 6 bases; unmatched bases: 6. From germline, CDR1 is SGHVS and CDR2 FNYEAQ. The CDR3 is 14 amino acids.

This clonotype was recorded at least ten times. The rearrangement uses TRBV7-2 and TRBJ1-2; maybe TRBD1 (6 bases). The length of the CDR3 is 14 residues. The germline CDR1 and CDR2 sequences are SGHTA and FQGNSA. V was pared by 5 bases and J by 4 bases, with 14 bases between. The CDR3 loop is CASSQRGSGYGYTF. DNA of the CDR3: TGTGCCAGCAGCCAAAGGGGGAGCGGCTATGGCTACACCTTC. Full variable domain (remainder filled in from reference TRBV7-2 and TRBJ1-2): GAGVSQSPSNKVTEKGKDVELRCDPISGHTALYWYRQSLGQGLEFLIYFQGNSAPDKSGLPSDRFSAERTGGSVSTLTIQRTQQEDSAVYLCASSQRGSGYGYTFGSGTRLTVV.